This TCR beta chain was found in a study of CD8+ T cells in alopecia areata. The CDR3 runs to 14 residues. The germline CDR1 and CDR2 sequences are LNHDA and SQIVND (reference sequence). Trimming took 8 bases from V and 4 from J, leaving 15 bases between them. Indicated treatment: oral pan-JAK inhibitor, 5-10 mg twice daily. As part of sample collection, lesional scalp punch biopsies and peripheral blood were taken from alopecia areata patients. Study-level results: Clonality in lesional scalp, especially alopecia totalis/universalis, exceeded that of normal scalp. Many expanded lesional clones persisted in scalp and blood during tofacitinib treatment. Tofacitinib produced a significant decrease in scalp clonality and in expanded CD8+ clones among the top 100.

RNA extraction and reverse transcription yielded cDNA as sequencing template. Clones were read by immunoSEQ multiplex PCR, and TCRdb kept only the in-frame ones, dropping some. Here the sample spans about 150,000 clones, less than 70% being singletons. Concerning this clone itself: The target antigen is unknown.

The chain employs TRBV19 and TRBJ1-5; D ambiguous. This material consisted of CD4+ T cells sorted from blood, taken at week 4, from a patient treated with tofacitinib. This clonotype was obtained from a human donor with alopecia areata. In DNA form, the CDR3 reads TGTGCCAGTCACTCAGGACGGGCAAATCAGCCCCAGCATTTT. It yields the protein CASHSGRANQPQHF.